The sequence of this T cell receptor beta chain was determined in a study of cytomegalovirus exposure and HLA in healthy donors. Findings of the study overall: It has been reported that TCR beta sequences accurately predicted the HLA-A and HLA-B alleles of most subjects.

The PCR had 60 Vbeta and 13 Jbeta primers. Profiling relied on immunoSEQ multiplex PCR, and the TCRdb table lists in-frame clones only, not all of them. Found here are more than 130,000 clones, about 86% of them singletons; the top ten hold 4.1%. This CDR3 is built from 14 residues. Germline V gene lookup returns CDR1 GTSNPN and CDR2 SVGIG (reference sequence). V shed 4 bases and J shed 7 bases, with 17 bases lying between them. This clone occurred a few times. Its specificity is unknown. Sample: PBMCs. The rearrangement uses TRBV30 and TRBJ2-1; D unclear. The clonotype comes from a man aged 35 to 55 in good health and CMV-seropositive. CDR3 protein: CAWTSHRLSNEQFF. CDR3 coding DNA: TGTGCCTGGACGAGTCATAGATTGAGTAATGAGCAGTTCTTC.